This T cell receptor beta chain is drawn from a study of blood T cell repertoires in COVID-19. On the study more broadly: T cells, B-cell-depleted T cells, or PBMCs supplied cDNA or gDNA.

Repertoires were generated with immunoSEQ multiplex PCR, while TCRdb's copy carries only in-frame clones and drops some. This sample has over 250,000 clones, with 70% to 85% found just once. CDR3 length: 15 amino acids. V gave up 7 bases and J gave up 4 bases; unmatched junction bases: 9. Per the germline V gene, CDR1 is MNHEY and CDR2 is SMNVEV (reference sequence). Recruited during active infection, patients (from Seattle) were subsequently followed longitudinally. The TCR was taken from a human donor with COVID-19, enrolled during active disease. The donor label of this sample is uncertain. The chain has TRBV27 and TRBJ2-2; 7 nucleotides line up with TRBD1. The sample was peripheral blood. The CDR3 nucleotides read TGTGCCAGCACCCAAGACAGGGTTGGCACCGGGGAGCTGTTTTTT. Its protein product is CASTQDRVGTGELFF.